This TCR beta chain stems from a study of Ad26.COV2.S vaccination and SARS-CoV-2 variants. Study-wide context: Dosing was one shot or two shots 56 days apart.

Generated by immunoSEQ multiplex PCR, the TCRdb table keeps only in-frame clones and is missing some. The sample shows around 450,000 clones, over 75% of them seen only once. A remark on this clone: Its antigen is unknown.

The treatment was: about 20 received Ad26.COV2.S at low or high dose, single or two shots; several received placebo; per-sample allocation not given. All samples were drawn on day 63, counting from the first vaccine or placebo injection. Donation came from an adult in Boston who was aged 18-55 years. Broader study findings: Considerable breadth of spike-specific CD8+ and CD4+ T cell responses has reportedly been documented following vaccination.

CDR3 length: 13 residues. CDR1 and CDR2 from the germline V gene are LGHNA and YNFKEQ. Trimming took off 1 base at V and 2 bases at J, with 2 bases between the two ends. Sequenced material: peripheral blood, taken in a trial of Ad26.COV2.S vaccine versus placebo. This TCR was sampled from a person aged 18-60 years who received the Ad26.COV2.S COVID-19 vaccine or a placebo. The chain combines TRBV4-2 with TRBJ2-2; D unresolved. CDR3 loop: CASSQGNTGELFF. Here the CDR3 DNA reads TGTGCCAGCAGCCAAGGAAACACCGGGGAGCTGTTTTTT.